The following is a T cell receptor (beta chain) sequence with its context. The record originates from a study of blood T cell repertoires in COVID-19. Study-wide background: From the United States, Italy and Spain came samples of acute and convalescent COVID-19. Nucleic acid was either cDNA or gDNA, and it came from T cells, B-cell-depleted T cells, or PBMCs.

Per the original methods: Counts of nucleated cells, estimated from reference gene primer amplification, were obtained. Some clones are missing from TCRdb's copy, which holds only in-frame ones; the method was immunoSEQ multiplex PCR. That table supplies the V and J calls and clone size; D and trimming were determined from the DNA. The table lists 65,000 or so clones, around 90% of them singletons. V lost 0 bases and J lost 14, with 8 bases in between. The CDR3 has 12 residues. Germline values: CDR1 MNHEY, CDR2 SVGAGI. This chain links TRBV6-5 with TRBJ1-6; no clear D gene. Specimen: peripheral blood. The receptor's source is a man aged 60-69 years with acute or convalescent COVID-19. The CDR3, as DNA: TGTGCCAGCAGTTACTCGACGGGATCCCTCCACTTT. Translated: CASSYSTGSLHF.